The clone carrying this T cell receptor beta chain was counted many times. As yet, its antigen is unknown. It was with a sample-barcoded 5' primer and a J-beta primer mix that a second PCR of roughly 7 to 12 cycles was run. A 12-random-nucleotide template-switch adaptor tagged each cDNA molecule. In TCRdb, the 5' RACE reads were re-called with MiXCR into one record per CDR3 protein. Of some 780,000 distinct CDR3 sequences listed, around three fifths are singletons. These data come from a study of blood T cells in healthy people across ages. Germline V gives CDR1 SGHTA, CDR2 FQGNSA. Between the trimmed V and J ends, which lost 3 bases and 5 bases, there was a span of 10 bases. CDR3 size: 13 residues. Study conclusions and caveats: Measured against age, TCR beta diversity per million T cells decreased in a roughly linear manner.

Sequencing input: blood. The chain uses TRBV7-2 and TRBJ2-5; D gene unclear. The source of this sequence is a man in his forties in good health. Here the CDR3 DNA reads TGTGCCAGCAGCTTCCGCCTAACCGAGACCCAGTACTTC. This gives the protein CASSFRLTETQYF.